Shown below are 23 T cell receptor beta chains from a single sample sequenced in a study of blood T cell repertoires in COVID-19. TCRdb keeps only in-frame clones here, not all; method: immunoSEQ multiplex PCR. This repertoire shows tens of thousands of clones, roughly four fifths found once; its top ten account for about 7%. Sequenced input: peripheral blood. The receptor source for this set is a man in his fifties or sixties with active or convalescent COVID-19.

The rearrangement links TRBV10-3 to TRBJ1-5; 8 bases are shared with TRBD1. Germline V lookup: CDR1 ENHRY, CDR2 SYGVKD. The CDR3 length is 13 residues. V lost 6 bases and J lost 6; bases outside the gene matches: 4. In DNA form, the CDR3 reads TGTGCCATCAGATCCGGACAGGGTCAGCCCCAGCATTTT. This sequence encodes CAIRSGQGQPQHF.

CDR3 nucleotide sequence: TGTGCCAGCAGCTTCCTCGACAGACAAGAGACCCAGTACTTC. It encodes CASSFLDRQETQYF. The V and J genes are TRBV13 and TRBJ2-5, with D possibly TRBD1 on 5 matching bases. The CDR3 spans 14 residues. CDR1 and CDR2 from the germline V gene are PRHDT and FYEKMQ (reference sequence). V was clipped by 3 bases and J by 2 bases, with 10 bases between them.

The chain has TRBV2 and TRBJ1-3; maybe TRBD1 (5 bases). Between the trimmed V and J ends, which lost 7 bases and 0 bases, there was a span of 10 bases. This CDR3 has 14 amino acids. Germline V gene lookup returns CDR1 SNHLY and CDR2 FYNNEI. This CDR3 is CASKGAPSGNTIYF. CDR3 nucleotide sequence: TGTGCCAGCAAAGGGGCCCCCTCTGGAAACACCATATATTTT.

This clone turned up a few times. The V call is TRBV7-6, the J call TRBJ1-2, with 9 bases matching TRBD1. The CDR3 runs to 14 residues. Germline V gene sequence: CDR1 SGHVS, CDR2 FNYEAQ. Trimming at V came to 5 bases and at J to 6 bases, leaving 7 bases not matched to a gene. The CDR3 is CASSPGQGSDGYTF. CDR3 DNA: TGTGCCAGCAGCCCAGGACAGGGGTCTGATGGCTACACCTTC.

The rearrangement links TRBV25-1 to TRBJ2-2, with 8 bases that match TRBD2. CDR1 is MGHDK and CDR2 is SYGVNS in the germline V gene. The V segment lost 2 bases and the J segment 9 bases; nucleotides outside the gene matches: 8. The CDR3 is made up of 15 amino acids. The CDR3 protein is CASSEDLSGDRELFF. DNA of the CDR3: TGTGCCAGCAGTGAAGATCTTAGCGGGGACAGGGAGCTGTTTTTT.

This rearrangement joins TRBV6-4 to TRBJ1-2, with TRBD1 identical over 7 bases. The CDR3 runs to 14 residues. The germline V gene has CDR1 MRHNA and CDR2 SNTAGT. The ends lost 0 bases at V and 8 bases at J; junction bases unmatched: 6. The CDR3 DNA follows: TGTGCCAGCAGTGACTCCGCGAGGGGGCGAGGCTACACCTTC. Translated: CASSDSARGRGYTF.

The V gene is TRBV7-7, the J gene TRBJ2-3, with 14 bases fitting TRBD2. Per the germline V gene, CDR1 is SSHAT and CDR2 is FNYEAQ (reference sequence). The CDR3 runs 16 residues. The ends lost 3 bases at V and 2 bases at J; junction bases unmatched: 1. The CDR3 spells CASSLGLAGATDTQYF. CDR3 coding DNA: TGTGCCAGCAGCTTGGGACTAGCGGGGGCCACAGATACGCAGTATTTT.

The rearrangement links TRBV6-4 to TRBJ2-5, with 13 bases aligning to TRBD2. Germline loops: CDR1 MRHNA, CDR2 SNTAGT. V was clipped by 2 bases and J by 5 bases; unmatched bases: 11. The CDR3 loop spans 18 amino acids. The DNA for the CDR3 is TGTGCCAGCAGTGACCAACTAGCGGGGGGGTTCAGGGTGGAGACCCAGTACTTC. Protein sequence: CASSDQLAGGFRVETQYF.

The rearrangement uses TRBV19 and TRBJ1-5; 8 nucleotides align to TRBD1. Per the germline V gene, CDR1 is LNHDA and CDR2 is SQIVND (reference sequence). The CDR3 runs to 17 residues. With V trimmed by 3 bases and J by 1 base, 8 bases remained unmatched. The CDR3 sequence: CASSMRTGGRSNQPQHF. In DNA, the CDR3 is TGTGCCAGTAGTATGCGCACAGGGGGTCGGAGCAATCAGCCCCAGCATTTT.

The chain couples TRBV19 to TRBJ1-6, with 7 bases matching TRBD1. The germline V gene has CDR1 LNHDA and CDR2 SQIVND (reference sequence). CDR3 size: 15 residues. With V trimmed by 4 bases and J by 11 bases, 11 bases remained unmatched. The CDR3 DNA reads as TGTGCCAGTAGTAGTCGGACAGGTCCTGATCCACCCCTCCACTTT. As protein: CASSSRTGPDPPLHF.

The rearrangement joins TRBV11-2 to TRBJ2-3; 10 positions agree with TRBD1. The CDR3 has 16 residues. Germline V lookup: CDR1 SGHAT, CDR2 FQNNGV. V shed 5 bases and J 7 bases; nucleotides not matched to a gene: 12. In nucleotides, the CDR3 is TGTGCCAGCAGCCCGCTCGCGAGACAGGGGGCATATACGCAGTATTTT. Amino acid sequence: CASSPLARQGAYTQYF.

This chain links TRBV2 with TRBJ1-3; tentative D call: TRBD1 (6 bases). Trimming cost V 7 bases and J 11 bases, with 18 bases left between them. This CDR3 region has 13 residues. CDR1 is SNHLY and CDR2 is FYNNEI in the germline V gene. The CDR3, as DNA: TGTGCCAGCACTCGGGACACCTTTTTCGCCATATATTTT. As protein: CASTRDTFFAIYF.

The V and J genes are TRBV27 and TRBJ1-3; 7 bases line up with TRBD1. CDR3 length: 16 residues. Germline V CDR1 and CDR2: MNHEY, SMNVEV (reference sequence). Losses at the gene ends were 4 bases for V and 2 bases for J; bases not matched to a gene: 8. In DNA form, the CDR3 reads TGTGCCAGCAGTTCGCTGGGGACAGTTCCTGGAAACACCATATATTTT. Protein: CASSSLGTVPGNTIYF.

This rearrangement joins TRBV6-2 or TRBV6-3 to TRBJ2-7; 9 bases are shared with TRBD2. V was pared by 2 bases and J by 0 bases, with 5 bases of the junction left unmatched. Germline V gene sequence: CDR1 MNHEY, CDR2 SVGEGT. The CDR3 is 16 residues long. In DNA, the CDR3 is TGTGCCAGCAGTTACCCTAGCGGGGAGAACTCCTACGAGCAGTACTTC. It is translated as CASSYPSGENSYEQYF.

V and J are TRBV7-2 and TRBJ1-2, with 7 bases that match TRBD1. Germline CDR1 reads SGHTA; CDR2 reads FQGNSA. The CDR3 is 15 residues long. J was trimmed by 4 bases and V by 2 bases; bases with no gene match: 7. CDR3 sequence (DNA): TGTGCCAGCAGCTTATCTCGGGACAGCGTCTATGGCTACACCTTC. Encoded protein: CASSLSRDSVYGYTF.

This clone was detected only once. The chain has TRBV19 and TRBJ1-3; 7 bases are shared with TRBD1. Germline V lookup: CDR1 LNHDA, CDR2 SQIVND (reference sequence). The CDR3 runs to 15 residues. V dropped 9 bases and J dropped 0; count of bases not matched to a gene: 8. In nucleotides, the CDR3 is TGTGCCAGAAGATTGACAGGGCCCTCTGGAAACACCATATATTTT. It yields the protein CARRLTGPSGNTIYF.

This rearrangement joins TRBV10-1 to TRBJ2-5; the match to TRBD1 covers 7 bases. In germline, CDR1 is WNHNN, CDR2 SYGVQD (reference sequence). The length of the CDR3 is 15 residues. J lost 5 bases, V lost 6 bases, and 12 bases had no gene match. In DNA form, the CDR3 reads TGCGCCAGCAGCGGACGGGACAGCGGATTCGAGACCCAGTACTTC. Residues: CASSGRDSGFETQYF.

The genes are TRBV5-8 and TRBJ2-3; tentatively, D is TRBD1 (5 bases). Germline V gives CDR1 SGHTS, CDR2 YDEGEE. Trimming cost V 0 bases and J 4 bases, with 12 bases left between them. CDR3 length: 15 residues. The CDR3 region is CASSLVSTGSDTQYF. As DNA, the CDR3 is TGTGCCAGCAGCTTGGTTTCTACAGGCTCAGATACGCAGTATTTT.

This sequence joins TRBV10-3 and TRBJ2-1, with 12 bases lining up with TRBD2. Germline CDR1 is ENHRY and CDR2 is SYGVKD. V shed 10 bases and J 4 bases; nucleotides not matched to a gene: 5. The CDR3 is made up of 14 amino acids. The CDR3 bases are TGTGCCACCACAGGACTAGCGGGGTACAATGAGCAGTTCTTC. Its translation: CATTGLAGYNEQFF.

This chain connects TRBV3-1 (or the pseudogene TRBV3-2) to TRBJ1-1; D possibly corresponds to TRBD1 (5 bases). This CDR3 spans 15 amino acids. Germline CDR1 reads LGHDT; CDR2 reads YNNKEL (reference sequence). V was trimmed by 0 bases and J by 4 bases, leaving 12 bases between them. Written as DNA, the CDR3 is TGTGCCAGCAGCCAAGAAAGCCAGGGTAGCACTGAAGCTTTCTTT. It codes for CASSQESQGSTEAFF.

The chain is built from TRBV3-1 (or the pseudogene TRBV3-2) and TRBJ1-4; D is undetermined. V lost 8 bases, J lost 0 bases, and 10 bases lay in between. The CDR3 is 14 amino acids. CDR1 and CDR2 from the germline V gene are LGHDT and YNNKEL (reference sequence). The CDR3 loop is CASRAGATNEKLFF. The DNA for the CDR3 is TGTGCCAGCCGGGCGGGAGCAACTAATGAAAAACTGTTTTTT.

This clone appeared once. This rearrangement joins TRBV5-1 to TRBJ2-3; 12 bases are shared with TRBD2. CDR1 is SGHRS, CDR2 YFSETQ, per germline. There are 16 residues in the CDR3. Trimming at V came to 4 bases and at J to 3 bases, leaving 6 bases not matched to a gene. CDR3: CASSTGTSGLTDTQYF. The CDR3 nucleotides read TGCGCCAGCAGCACCGGGACTAGCGGGTTGACAGATACGCAGTATTTT.

The rearrangement links TRBV2 to TRBJ1-2; 7 bases map to TRBD1. CDR1 is SNHLY and CDR2 is FYNNEI in the germline V gene. Unmatched junction bases numbered 5, after V lost 8 bases and J lost 2 bases. CDR3 length equals 13 residues. CDR3 nucleotide sequence: TGTGCCAGCCAACAGGGACAGAACTATGGCTACACCTTC. It encodes CASQQGQNYGYTF.